The clone carrying this TCR beta chain counts as medium-sized. This record belongs to a study of tumor-infiltrating lymphocytes in oesophageal squamous cell carcinoma. Each CDR3 protein gets one entry after TCRdb re-called the PCR reads with MiXCR. This table has more than 9,000 distinct CDR3 sequences, around 51% appearing once. This CDR3 is built from 15 residues. Germline V gene lookup returns CDR1 SGHVS and CDR2 FNYEAQ. The V gene end was trimmed by 0 bases and the J gene end by 5 bases; junction bases not matched to a gene: 6. The receptor was isolated from a male donor with esophageal squamous cell carcinoma. The V and J genes are TRBV7-6 and TRBJ2-5; 7 positions match TRBD1. Sequenced input: esophageal tumor tissue. The CDR3 DNA follows: TGTGCCAGCAGCTTAGCCCACAGGGGCTGGGAGACCCAGTACTTC. This codes for CASSLAHRGWETQYF.